This T cell receptor (beta chain) is drawn from a study of response to subunit inactivated influenza vaccine. Broader study findings: It was suggested by the authors that few new T cells are recruited by each seasonal influenza vaccination.

Comment on this clonotype: Its antigen is still unknown.

TCRdb fed the RT-PCR reads into MiXCR, producing one record per CDR3 protein. Altogether 860,000 or so distinct CDR3 sequences are present, 21% being singletons, with the ten largest covering roughly 10%. The germline gives CDR1 DFQATT, CDR2 SNEGSKA (reference sequence). Deletions cut 6 bases from V and 0 bases from J, with 16 bases between. This CDR3 comprises 15 residues. This rearrangement joins TRBV20-1 to TRBJ2-3; the D gene is possibly TRBD1 (6 bases). This material consisted of PBMCs from blood, taken more than 4 days after vaccination. This clonotype originated in a man between 45 and 60 years old who received an inactivated influenza vaccine. Here the CDR3 reads CSAKWTVSSTDTQYF. The DNA for the CDR3 is TGCAGTGCGAAATGGACAGTATCTAGCACAGATACGCAGTATTTT.